What follows are 16 T cell receptor beta chains derived from one specimen sequenced in a study of blood T cell repertoires in COVID-19. Here immunoSEQ multiplex PCR was the method, and the copy in TCRdb shows in-frame clones only, minus some. The data contain roughly 63,000 clones, around 85% of them singletons. The sequenced sample consisted of peripheral blood. The receptors were sampled from a human donor in a cohort sampled during active COVID-19.

The chain is built from TRBV19 and TRBJ2-5, with D tentatively TRBD2 (6 bases). The CDR3 is 13 residues long. V lost 4 bases and J 2 bases, leaving 8 bases between the germline ends. The germline CDR1 and CDR2 sequences are LNHDA and SQIVND (reference sequence). The CDR3 region is CASSTEGQETQYF. In nucleotides, the CDR3 is TGTGCCAGTAGTACGGAGGGGCAAGAGACCCAGTACTTC.

The rearrangement joins TRBV6-2 or TRBV6-3 to TRBJ1-1; D is possibly TRBD1 (5 bases). The CDR3 runs to 13 residues. From germline, CDR1 is MNHEY and CDR2 SVGEGT. V dropped 0 bases and J dropped 10 bases, with 12 bases sitting between them. DNA of the CDR3: TGTGCCAGCAGTTACTCATGGGGCTCGGGAGCTTTCTTT. Protein sequence: CASSYSWGSGAFF.

The chain employs TRBV6-6 and TRBJ1-5; a possible D gene is TRBD1 (6 bases). V gave up 8 bases and J gave up 0 bases, with 14 bases separating them. The germline V gene encodes CDR1 MNHNY and CDR2 SVGAGI (reference sequence). This CDR3 has 15 amino acids. CDR3 residues: CASLETGISNQPQHF. CDR3 DNA sequence: TGTGCCAGCCTTGAAACAGGGATTAGCAATCAGCCCCAGCATTTT.

CDR3 amino acids: CASSLGGSSYEQYF. For the CDR3, the DNA is TGTGCCAGCTCCTTGGGAGGGAGCTCCTACGAGCAGTACTTC. V gene TRBV6-5 combines with J gene TRBJ2-7; 7 nucleotides agree with TRBD2. CDR1 is MNHEY, CDR2 SVGAGI, per germline. The CDR3 is 14 residues long. V was clipped by 8 bases and J by 0 bases; unmatched bases: 7.

The chain recombines TRBV2 with TRBJ2-1; 7 bases agree with TRBD2. The length of the CDR3 is 17 residues. Germline V gene lookup returns CDR1 SNHLY and CDR2 FYNNEI. V shed 10 bases, J shed 6 bases, and the junction held 21 bases outside the gene matches. Written as DNA, the CDR3 is TGTGCCACCCAGATTAGTCCCCAGCGGGAATCACCCAATGAGCAGTTCTTC. It yields the protein CATQISPQRESPNEQFF.

V is TRBV12-5 and J is TRBJ1-2; 9 positions agree with TRBD1. CDR3 size: 17 residues. V was clipped by 2 bases and J by 3 bases; unmatched bases: 10. In germline, CDR1 is LGHNT, CDR2 FRNRAP. The CDR3 DNA reads as TGTGCTAGTGGTTTGATATCAACAGGGGGCAGGGACTATGGCTACACCTTC. It is translated as CASGLISTGGRDYGYTF. Full variable domain (outside the CDR3, taken from reference TRBV12-5 and TRBJ1-2): DARVTQTPRHKVTEMGQEVTMRCQPILGHNTVFWYRQTMMQGLELLAYFRNRAPLDDSGMPKDRFSAEMPDATLATLKIQPSEPRDSAVYFCASGLISTGGRDYGYTFGSGTRLTVV.

This clone has more than one count but fewer than ten. Relative to the germline gene, one junction end is altered; a read error may explain this. This rearrangement joins TRBV27 to TRBJ2-7; 8 bases line up with TRBD2. This CDR3 region has 14 residues. CDR1 and CDR2 from the germline V gene are MNHEY and SMNVEV (reference sequence). CDR3 loop: CASSLSGGSYEQYF. Written as DNA, the CDR3 is TGTGCCAGCAGCTTATCGGGGGGGTCCTACGAGCAGTACTTC.

The J gene is TRBJ2-7, the V gene TRBV6-2 or TRBV6-3; D gene uncertain. The CDR3 spans 13 residues. Germline lookup yields CDR1 MNHEY and CDR2 SVGEGT. Trimming stripped 3 bases from V and 2 bases from J, with 8 bases between. This CDR3 is CASSYGPTYEQYF. The CDR3 nucleotides read TGTGCCAGCAGTTATGGGCCGACCTACGAGCAGTACTTC.

J is TRBJ2-7 and V is TRBV5-1; no reliable D call. Per germline, CDR1 SGHRS and CDR2 YFSETQ. CDR3 size: 14 residues. The V gene lost 0 bases and the J gene lost 6 bases, with 13 bases spanning the gap. The CDR3 is CASSLEALPGEQYF. CDR3 nucleotides: TGCGCCAGCAGCTTGGAAGCCCTCCCGGGCGAGCAGTACTTC.

The V call is TRBV19, the J call TRBJ1-5; no clear D gene. The CDR3 is made up of 14 amino acids. V lost 7 bases and J 3 bases, leaving 13 bases between the germline ends. The germline V gene has CDR1 LNHDA and CDR2 SQIVND (reference sequence). CDR3 nucleotides: TGTGCCAGTACTACGGACTCATACAATCAGCCCCAGCATTTT. Translating gives CASTTDSYNQPQHF. The full variable domain, completed using reference TRBV19 and TRBJ1-5, is DGGITQSPKYLFRKEGQNVTLSCEQNLNHDAMYWYRQDPGQGLRLIYYSQIVNDFQKGDIAEGYSVSREKKESFPLTVTSAQKNPTAFYLCASTTDSYNQPQHFGDGTRLSIL.

The chain uses TRBV11-2 and TRBJ2-5, with a weak D call TRBD1 (5 bases). The CDR3 extends over 14 amino acids. The V end lost 4 bases, the J end lost 1 base, and 10 bases lay between the germline ends. CDR1 and CDR2 (germline): SGHAT, FQNNGV. The CDR3 nucleotides are TGTGCCAGCAGCTCTGGGGCCTTCCAAGAGACCCAGTACTTC. It encodes CASSSGAFQETQYF. The complete variable domain, with remaining parts taken from reference TRBV11-2 and TRBJ2-5, reads EAGVAQSPRYKIIEKRQSVAFWCNPISGHATLYWYQQILGQGPKLLIQFQNNGVVDDSQLPKDRFSAERLKGVDSTLKIQPAKLEDSAVYLCASSSGAFQETQYFGPGTRLLVL.

The chain joins TRBV4-3 to TRBJ1-1, with D unresolved. The CDR3 is 15 residues long. Germline V gene lookup returns CDR1 LGHNA and CDR2 YSLEER. V was clipped by 0 bases and J by 2 bases, with 10 bases between them. CDR3 sequence: CASSQDSPGNTEAFF. Here the CDR3 DNA reads TGCGCCAGCAGCCAAGATTCTCCAGGTAACACTGAAGCTTTCTTT.

The chain joins TRBV3-1 (or the pseudogene TRBV3-2) to TRBJ1-1; 10 bases are shared with TRBD1. Germline CDR1 LGHDT, CDR2 YNNKEL (reference sequence). V dropped 2 bases and J dropped 1; count of bases not matched to a gene: 1. This CDR3 spans 15 amino acids. Written as DNA, the CDR3 is TGTGCCAGCAGCCAATGGGACAGGGGGAACACTGAAGCTTTCTTT. Protein sequence: CASSQWDRGNTEAFF.

The chain has TRBV2 and TRBJ2-2; 9 nucleotides line up with TRBD1. CDR1 is SNHLY and CDR2 is FYNNEI in the germline V gene. Germline trimming cut 5 bases from V and 5 bases from J; bases unmatched to any gene: 3. The CDR3 extends over 14 amino acids. CDR3 loop: CASSLDRGTGELFF. CDR3 bases: TGTGCCAGCAGTTTGGACAGGGGAACCGGGGAGCTGTTTTTT. Looking up the rest from reference TRBV2 and TRBJ2-2 gives the full variable domain: EPEVTQTPSHQVTQMGQEVILRCVPISNHLYFYWYRQILGQKVEFLVSFYNNEISEKSEIFDDQFSVERPDGSNFTLKIRSTKLEDSAMYFCASSLDRGTGELFFGEGSRLTVL.

The CDR3 spells CAGSGTGVLYEQYF. CDR3 bases: TGTGCCGGGTCCGGGACAGGGGTTTTATACGAGCAGTACTTC. The chain joins TRBV2 to TRBJ2-7; 10 bases are shared with TRBD1. CDR3 length: 14 residues. V lost 11 bases, J lost 4 bases, and 11 bases stayed unmatched. The V gene's germline CDR1 is SNHLY and CDR2 FYNNEI.

V gene TRBV12-5 combines with J gene TRBJ2-5, with TRBD1 matching 9 bases. CDR3 length: 18 amino acids. V lost 4 bases, J lost 4 bases, and 16 bases stayed unmatched. Germline assignment: CDR1 LGHNT and CDR2 FRNRAP. CDR3 in DNA: TGTGCTAGTGGTTCCCAAAGGGCGGACAGGGGATGGAGAGAGACCCAGTACTTC. The encoded protein is CASGSQRADRGWRETQYF.